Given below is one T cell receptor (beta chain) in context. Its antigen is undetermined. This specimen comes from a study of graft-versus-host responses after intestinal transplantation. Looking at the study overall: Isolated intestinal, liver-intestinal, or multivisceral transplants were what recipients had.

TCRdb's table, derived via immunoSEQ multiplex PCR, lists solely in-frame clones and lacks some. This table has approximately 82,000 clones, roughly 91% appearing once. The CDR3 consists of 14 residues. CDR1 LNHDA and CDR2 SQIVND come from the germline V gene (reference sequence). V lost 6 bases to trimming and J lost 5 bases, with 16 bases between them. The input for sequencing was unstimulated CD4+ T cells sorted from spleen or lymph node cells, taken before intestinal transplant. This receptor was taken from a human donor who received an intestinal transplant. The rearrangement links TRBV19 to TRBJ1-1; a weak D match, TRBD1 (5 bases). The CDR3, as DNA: TGTGCCAGTAGCACCGGGACTTGGGGGACTGAAGCTTTCTTT. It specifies CASSTGTWGTEAFF.